This entry features one TCR beta chain sequence. Authors' methods: Nucleated cell number was recorded as an estimate derived from reference gene primer amplification. Measured with immunoSEQ multiplex PCR; TCRdb has only the in-frame clones, and not every one. V and J calls and clone size come straight from that table; D and trimming were deduced from the DNA. The sample contains tens of thousands of clones, under 95% of which appear only once. Unmatched junction bases numbered 5, after V lost 6 bases and J lost 1 base. The CDR3 consists of 14 residues. Germline-derived CDR1 and CDR2 are MNHEY and SMNVEV (reference sequence). These data originate in a study of blood T cell repertoires in COVID-19.

J is TRBJ2-7 and V is TRBV27, with TRBD1 matching over 8 bases. The sequence came from a woman aged 80 or older with active or convalescent COVID-19. Sequencing used peripheral blood. The CDR3 loop is CASRVRGPSYEQYF. DNA for the CDR3: TGTGCCAGCAGAGTCAGGGGGCCTTCCTACGAGCAGTACTTC.